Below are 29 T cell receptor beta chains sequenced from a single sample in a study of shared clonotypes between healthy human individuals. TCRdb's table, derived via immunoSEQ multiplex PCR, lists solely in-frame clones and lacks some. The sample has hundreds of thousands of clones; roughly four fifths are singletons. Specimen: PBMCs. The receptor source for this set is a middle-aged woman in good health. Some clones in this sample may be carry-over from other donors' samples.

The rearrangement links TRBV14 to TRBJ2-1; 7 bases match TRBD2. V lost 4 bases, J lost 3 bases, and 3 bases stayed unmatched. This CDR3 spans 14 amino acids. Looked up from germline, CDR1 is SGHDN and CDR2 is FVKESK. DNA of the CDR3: TGTGCCAGCAGCCGGGCTAGCGGCTACAATGAGCAGTTCTTC. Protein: CASSRASGYNEQFF. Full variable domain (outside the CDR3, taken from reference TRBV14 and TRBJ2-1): EAGVTQFPSHSVIEKGQTVTLRCDPISGHDNLYWYRRVMGKEIKFLLHFVKESKQDESGMPNNRFLAERTGGTYSTLKVQPAELEDSGVYFCASSRASGYNEQFFGPGTRLTVL.

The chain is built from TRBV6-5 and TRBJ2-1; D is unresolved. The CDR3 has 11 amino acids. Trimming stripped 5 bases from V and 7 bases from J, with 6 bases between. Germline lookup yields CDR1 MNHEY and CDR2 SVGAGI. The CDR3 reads CASSHGNEQFF. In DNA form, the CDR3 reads TGTGCCAGCAGTCACGGGAATGAGCAGTTCTTC.

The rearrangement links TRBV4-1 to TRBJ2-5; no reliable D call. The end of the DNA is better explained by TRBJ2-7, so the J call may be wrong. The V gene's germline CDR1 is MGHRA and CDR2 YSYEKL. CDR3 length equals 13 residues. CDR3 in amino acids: CASSQGSGGEQYF. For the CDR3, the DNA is TGCGCCAGCAGCCAAGGGTCGGGTGGCGAGCAGTACTTC.

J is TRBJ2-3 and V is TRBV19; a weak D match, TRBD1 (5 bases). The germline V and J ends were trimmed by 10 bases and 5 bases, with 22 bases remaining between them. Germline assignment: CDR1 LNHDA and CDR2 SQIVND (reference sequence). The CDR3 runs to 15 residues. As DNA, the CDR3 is TGTGCCACCTCTCCCAGGGCCCCCACAGGAGATACGCAGTATTTT. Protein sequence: CATSPRAPTGDTQYF.

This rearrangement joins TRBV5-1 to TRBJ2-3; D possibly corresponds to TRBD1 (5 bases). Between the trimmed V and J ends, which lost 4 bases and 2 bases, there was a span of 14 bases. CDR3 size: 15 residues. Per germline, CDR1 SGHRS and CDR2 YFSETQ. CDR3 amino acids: CASSLRQRLTDTQYF. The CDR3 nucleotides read TGCGCCAGCAGCCTAAGACAGAGACTCACAGATACGCAGTATTTT.

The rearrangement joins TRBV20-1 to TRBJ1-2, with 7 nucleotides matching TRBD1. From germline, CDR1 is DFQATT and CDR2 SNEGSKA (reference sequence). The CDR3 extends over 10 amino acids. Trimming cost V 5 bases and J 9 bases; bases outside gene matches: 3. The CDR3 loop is CSAGDSSYTF. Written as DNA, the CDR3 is TGCAGTGCTGGGGACAGTAGCTACACCTTC.

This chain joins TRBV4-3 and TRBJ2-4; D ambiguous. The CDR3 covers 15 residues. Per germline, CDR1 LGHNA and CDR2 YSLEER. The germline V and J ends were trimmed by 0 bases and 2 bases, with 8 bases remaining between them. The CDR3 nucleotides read TGCGCCAGCAGCCAAGATTGGGTTTCCAAAAACATTCAGTACTTC. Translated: CASSQDWVSKNIQYF.

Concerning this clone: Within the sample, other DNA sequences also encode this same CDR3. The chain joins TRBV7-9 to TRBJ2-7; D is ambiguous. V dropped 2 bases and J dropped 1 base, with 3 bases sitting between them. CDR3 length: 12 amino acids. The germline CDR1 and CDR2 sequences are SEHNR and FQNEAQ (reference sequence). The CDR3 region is CASSLTSYEQYF. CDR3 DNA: TGTGCCAGCAGCTTAACTTCCTACGAGCAGTACTTC.

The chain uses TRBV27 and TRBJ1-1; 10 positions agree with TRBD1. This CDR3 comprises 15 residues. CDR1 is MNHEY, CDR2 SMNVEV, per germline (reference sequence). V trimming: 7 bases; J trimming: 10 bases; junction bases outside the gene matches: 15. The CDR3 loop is CASNSRPPGTGAAFF. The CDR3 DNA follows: TGTGCCAGCAACTCAAGGCCCCCCGGGACAGGGGCAGCTTTCTTT.

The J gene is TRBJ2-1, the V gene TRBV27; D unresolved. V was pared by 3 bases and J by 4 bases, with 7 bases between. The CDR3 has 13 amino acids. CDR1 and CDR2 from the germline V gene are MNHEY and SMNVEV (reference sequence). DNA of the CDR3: TGTGCCAGCAGTTTCGGCAGATACAATGAGCAGTTCTTC. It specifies CASSFGRYNEQFF.

The CDR3 here is CASSLSPLTDTQYF. Here the CDR3 DNA reads TGTGCCAGCAGTTTATCCCCGCTCACAGATACGCAGTATTTT. The V call is TRBV27, the J call TRBJ2-3, with no clear D. Germline V gives CDR1 MNHEY, CDR2 SMNVEV (reference sequence). The CDR3 runs 14 residues. V lost 0 bases, J lost 2 bases, and 6 bases lay in between.

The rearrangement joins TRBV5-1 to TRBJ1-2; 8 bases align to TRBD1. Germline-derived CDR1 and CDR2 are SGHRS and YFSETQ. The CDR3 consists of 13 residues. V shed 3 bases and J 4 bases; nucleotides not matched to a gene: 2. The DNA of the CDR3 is TGCGCCAGCAGCTCACAGGGGGGCTATGGCTACACCTTC. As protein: CASSSQGGYGYTF.

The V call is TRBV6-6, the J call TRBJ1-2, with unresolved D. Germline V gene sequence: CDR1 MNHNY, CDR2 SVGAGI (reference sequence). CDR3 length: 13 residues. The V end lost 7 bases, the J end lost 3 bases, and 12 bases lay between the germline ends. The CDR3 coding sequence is TGTGCCAGCACCCCGACGGGAGACTATGGCTACACCTTC. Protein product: CASTPTGDYGYTF.

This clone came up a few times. This CDR3 is CASSQSFSGANVLTF. Here the CDR3 DNA reads TGTGCCAGCAGCCAATCATTCTCTGGGGCCAACGTCCTGACTTTC. J is TRBJ2-6 and V is TRBV4-2; D ambiguous. The CDR3 consists of 15 residues. V lost 2 bases and J lost 0, with 5 bases in between. Per the germline V gene, CDR1 is LGHNA and CDR2 is YNFKEQ.

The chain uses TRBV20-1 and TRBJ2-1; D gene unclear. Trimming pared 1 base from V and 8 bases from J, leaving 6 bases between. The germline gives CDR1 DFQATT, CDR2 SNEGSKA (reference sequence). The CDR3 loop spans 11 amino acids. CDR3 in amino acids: CSARALDEQFF. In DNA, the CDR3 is TGCAGTGCTAGAGCACTCGATGAGCAGTTCTTC.

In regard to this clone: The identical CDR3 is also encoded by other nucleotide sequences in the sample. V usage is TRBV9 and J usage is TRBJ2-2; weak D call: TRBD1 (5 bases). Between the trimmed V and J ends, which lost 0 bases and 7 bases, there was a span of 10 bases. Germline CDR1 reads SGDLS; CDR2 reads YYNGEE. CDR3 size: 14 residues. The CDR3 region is CASSVVQGGGELFF. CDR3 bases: TGTGCCAGCAGCGTAGTTCAGGGTGGCGGGGAGCTGTTTTTT.

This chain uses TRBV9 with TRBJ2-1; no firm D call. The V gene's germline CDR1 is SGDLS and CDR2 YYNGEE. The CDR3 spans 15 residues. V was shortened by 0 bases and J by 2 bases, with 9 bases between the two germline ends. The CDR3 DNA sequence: TGTGCCAGCAGCGTAGTTGCGGACCCCTACAATGAGCAGTTCTTC. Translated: CASSVVADPYNEQFF.

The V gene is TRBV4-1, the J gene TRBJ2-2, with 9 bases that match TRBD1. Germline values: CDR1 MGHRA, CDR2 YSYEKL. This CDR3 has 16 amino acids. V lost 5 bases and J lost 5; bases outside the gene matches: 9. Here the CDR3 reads CASSGFGTGNTGELFF. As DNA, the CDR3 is TGCGCCAGCAGCGGATTCGGGACAGGGAATACCGGGGAGCTGTTTTTT.

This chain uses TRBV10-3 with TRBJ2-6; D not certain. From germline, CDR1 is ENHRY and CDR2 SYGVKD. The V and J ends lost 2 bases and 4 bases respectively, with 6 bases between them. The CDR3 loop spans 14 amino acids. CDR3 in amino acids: CAISEGLGANVLTF. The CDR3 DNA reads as TGTGCCATCAGTGAGGGGCTCGGGGCCAACGTCCTGACTTTC.

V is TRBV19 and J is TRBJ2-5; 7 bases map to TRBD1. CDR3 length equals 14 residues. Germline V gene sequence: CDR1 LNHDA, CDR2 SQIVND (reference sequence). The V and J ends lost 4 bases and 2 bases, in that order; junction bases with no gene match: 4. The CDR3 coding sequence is TGTGCCAGTAGTACACAGGGGATGCAAGAGACCCAGTACTTC. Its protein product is CASSTQGMQETQYF. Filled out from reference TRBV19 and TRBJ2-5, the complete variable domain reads DGGITQSPKYLFRKEGQNVTLSCEQNLNHDAMYWYRQDPGQGLRLIYYSQIVNDFQKGDIAEGYSVSREKKESFPLTVTSAQKNPTAFYLCASSTQGMQETQYFGPGTRLLVL.

The CDR3 DNA is TGCGCCAGCAGTGGCTCTCCCGGGACTAGCGGGGAGACAGATACGCAGTATTTT. Amino acid sequence: CASSGSPGTSGETDTQYF. J is TRBJ2-3 and V is TRBV10-1; 13 bases line up with TRBD2. This CDR3 is built from 18 residues. The ends lost 4 bases at V and 3 bases at J; junction bases unmatched: 10. The germline V gene encodes CDR1 WNHNN and CDR2 SYGVQD (reference sequence).

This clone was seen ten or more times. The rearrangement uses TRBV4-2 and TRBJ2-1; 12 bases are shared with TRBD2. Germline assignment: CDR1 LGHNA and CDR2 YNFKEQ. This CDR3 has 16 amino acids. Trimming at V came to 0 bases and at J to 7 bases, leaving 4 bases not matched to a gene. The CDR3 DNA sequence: TGTGCCAGCAGCCAAGATGGCCTAGCGGGAGGGAATGAGCAGTTCTTC. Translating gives CASSQDGLAGGNEQFF.

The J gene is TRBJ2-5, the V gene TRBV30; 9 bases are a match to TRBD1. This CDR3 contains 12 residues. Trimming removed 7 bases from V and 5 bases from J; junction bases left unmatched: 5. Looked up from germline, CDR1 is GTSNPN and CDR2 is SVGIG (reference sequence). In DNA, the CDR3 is TGTGCCTCCAGGGACAGGGAGGAGACCCAGTACTTC. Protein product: CASRDREETQYF.

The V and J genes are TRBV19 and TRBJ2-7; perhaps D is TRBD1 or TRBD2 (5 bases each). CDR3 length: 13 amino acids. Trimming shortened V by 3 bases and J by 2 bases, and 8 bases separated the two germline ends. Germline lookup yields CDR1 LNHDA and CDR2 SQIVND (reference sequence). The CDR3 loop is CASSIRDPYEQYF. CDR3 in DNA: TGTGCCAGTAGTATTAGGGACCCCTACGAGCAGTACTTC.

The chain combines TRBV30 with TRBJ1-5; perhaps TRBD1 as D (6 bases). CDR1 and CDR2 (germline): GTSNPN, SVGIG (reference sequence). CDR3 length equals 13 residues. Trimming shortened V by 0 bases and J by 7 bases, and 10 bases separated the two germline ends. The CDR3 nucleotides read TGTGCCTGGAGTGTACGGGGGCTGCAGCCCCAGCATTTT. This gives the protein CAWSVRGLQPQHF.

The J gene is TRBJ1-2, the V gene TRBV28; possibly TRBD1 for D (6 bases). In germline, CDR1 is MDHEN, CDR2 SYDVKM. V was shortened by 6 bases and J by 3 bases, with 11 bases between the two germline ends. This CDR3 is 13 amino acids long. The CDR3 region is CASRQDRYYGYTF. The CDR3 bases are TGTGCCAGCAGGCAAGACAGGTACTATGGCTACACCTTC.

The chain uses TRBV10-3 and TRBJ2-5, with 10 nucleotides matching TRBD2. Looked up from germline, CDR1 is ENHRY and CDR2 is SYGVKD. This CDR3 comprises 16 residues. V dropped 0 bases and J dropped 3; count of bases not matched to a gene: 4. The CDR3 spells CAISESGAGGKETQYF. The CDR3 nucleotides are TGTGCCATCAGTGAGTCTGGAGCGGGAGGGAAAGAGACCCAGTACTTC.

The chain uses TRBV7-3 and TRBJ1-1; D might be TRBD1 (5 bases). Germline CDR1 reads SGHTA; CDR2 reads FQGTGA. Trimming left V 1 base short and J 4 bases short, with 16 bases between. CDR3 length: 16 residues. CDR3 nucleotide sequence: TGTGCCAGCAGCTTAATTGGGGGGGATAGGACCACTGAAGCTTTCTTT. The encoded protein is CASSLIGGDRTTEAFF.

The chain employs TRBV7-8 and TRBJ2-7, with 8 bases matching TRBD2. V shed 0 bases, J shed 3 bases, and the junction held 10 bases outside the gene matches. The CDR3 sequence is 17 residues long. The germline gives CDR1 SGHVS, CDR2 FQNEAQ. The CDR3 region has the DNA TGTGCCAGCAGCTTAGCCAGTGCCGGGACTAGTTACTACGAGCAGTACTTC. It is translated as CASSLASAGTSYYEQYF.